This TCR beta chain was captured by sequencing in a study of regulatory T cells in long-lasting Graves disease. Time point reported: persistent/refractory GD, antithyroid drugs over 5 years with positive TRAb. The TCR library was made from RNA extracted from PBMCs. Diagnoses of Graves' disease were made by American Thyroid Association guidelines. Germline lookup yields CDR1 DFQATT and CDR2 SNEGSKA (reference sequence). The CDR3 spans 17 residues. Trimming at V came to 1 base and at J to 9 bases, leaving 17 bases not matched to a gene. Overall study findings and caveats: For persistent Graves' patients, TCR diversity was lower than for newly diagnosed ones. Between persistent patients, about 2,700 public clonotypes were shared, exceeding the roughly 920 shared between new patients.

This clonotype was observed at least ten times. Its specificity is unknown. Sequencing libraries for TCR beta were prepared with iRepertoire HTBI primers and Arm-PCR of CDR3 regions. MiXCR, run by TCRdb on the multiplex PCR reads, gives a single entry per CDR3 protein. The repertoire includes some 370,000 distinct CDR3 sequences, around 21% of them detected once, and around 20% sits in the top ten. This clonotype was obtained from a female donor with Graves disease. The sample here was peripheral blood mononuclear cells (PBMCs), taken when the disease was refractory, from a patient treated with antithyroid drugs. This chain joins TRBV20-1 and TRBJ2-2; the match to TRBD1 covers 7 bases. CDR3 in amino acids: CSARVPIKGGRDWELFF. The CDR3 DNA follows: TGCAGTGCTAGAGTACCGATAAAAGGGGGCCGCGATTGGGAGCTGTTTTTT.